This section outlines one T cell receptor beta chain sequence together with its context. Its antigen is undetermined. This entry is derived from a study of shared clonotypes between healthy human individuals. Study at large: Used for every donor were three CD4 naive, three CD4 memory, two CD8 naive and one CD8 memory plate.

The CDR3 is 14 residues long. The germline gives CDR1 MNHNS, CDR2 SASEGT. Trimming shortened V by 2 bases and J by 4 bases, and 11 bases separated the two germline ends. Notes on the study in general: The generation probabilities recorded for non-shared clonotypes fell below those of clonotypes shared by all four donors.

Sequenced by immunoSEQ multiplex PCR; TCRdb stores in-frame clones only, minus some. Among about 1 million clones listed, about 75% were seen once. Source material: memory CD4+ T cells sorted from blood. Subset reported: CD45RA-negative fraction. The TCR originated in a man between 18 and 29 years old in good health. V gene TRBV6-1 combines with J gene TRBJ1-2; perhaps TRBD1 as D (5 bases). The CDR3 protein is CASSEWGGVYGYTF. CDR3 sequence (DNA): TGTGCCAGCAGTGAATGGGGGGGTGTCTATGGCTACACCTTC.